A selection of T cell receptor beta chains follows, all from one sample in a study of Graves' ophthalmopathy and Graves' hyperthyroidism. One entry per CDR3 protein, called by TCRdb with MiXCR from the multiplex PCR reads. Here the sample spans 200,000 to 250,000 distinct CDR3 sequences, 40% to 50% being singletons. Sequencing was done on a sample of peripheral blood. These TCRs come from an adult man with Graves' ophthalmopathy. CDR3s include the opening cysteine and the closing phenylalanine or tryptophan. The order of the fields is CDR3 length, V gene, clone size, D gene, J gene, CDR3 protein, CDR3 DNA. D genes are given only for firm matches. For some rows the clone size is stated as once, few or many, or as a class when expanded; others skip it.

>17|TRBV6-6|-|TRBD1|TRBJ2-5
CASSEAQGARTGETQYF
TGTGCCAGCAGCGAAGCCCAGGGGGCGCGGACCGGGGAGACCCAGTACTTC
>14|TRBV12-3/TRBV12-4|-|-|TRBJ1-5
CASSLTTVPRAQHF
TGTGCCAGCAGCCTTACAACGGTTCCAAGGGCCCAGCATTTT
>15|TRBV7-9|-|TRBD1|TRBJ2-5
CASSPDRVRQETQYF
TGTGCCAGCAGCCCCGACAGGGTTCGACAAGAGACCCAGTACTTC
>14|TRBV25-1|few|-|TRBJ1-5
CASSEEVSIAPQHF
TGTGCCAGCAGTGAAGAAGTCAGTATCGCGCCCCAGCATTTT
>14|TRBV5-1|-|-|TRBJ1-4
CASSLDGTNEKLFF
TGCGCCAGCAGCTTGGACGGAACTAATGAAAAACTGTTTTTT
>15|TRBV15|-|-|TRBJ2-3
CATSAEKVVRDTQYF
TGTGCCACCAGTGCGGAGAAGGTTGTGAGAGATACGCAGTATTTT
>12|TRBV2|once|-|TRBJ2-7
CASGATSYEQYF
TGTGCCAGCGGTGCCACCTCCTACGAGCAGTACTTC
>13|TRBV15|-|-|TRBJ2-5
CATTHGGQETQYF
TGTGCCACCACCCACGGCGGGCAGGAGACCCAGTACTTC
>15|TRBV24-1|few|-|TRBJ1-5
CATEGTGRGDQPQHF
TGTGCCACCGAGGGCACAGGGAGAGGTGATCAGCCCCAGCATTTT
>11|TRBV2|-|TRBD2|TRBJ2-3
CASSGGGTQYF
TGTGCCAGCAGTGGGGGGGGGACGCAGTATTTT
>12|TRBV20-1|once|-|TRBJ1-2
CSAPQGRGGYTF
TGCAGTGCCCCCCAGGGGCGGGGTGGCTACACCTTC
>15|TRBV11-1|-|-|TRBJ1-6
CASSLVAGGRSPLHF
TGTGCCAGCAGCTTAGTAGCGGGCGGAAGATCACCCCTCCACTTT
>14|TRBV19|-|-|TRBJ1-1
CASSAWDKNTEAFF
TGTGCCAGTAGTGCCTGGGACAAGAACACTGAAGCTTTCTTT
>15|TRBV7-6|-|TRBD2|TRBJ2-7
CASSLFWEGPYEQYF
TGTGCCAGCAGCTTATTTTGGGAGGGGCCCTACGAGCAGTACTTC
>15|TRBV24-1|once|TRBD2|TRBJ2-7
CATSDWTSGSHEQYF
TGTGCCACCAGTGATTGGACTAGCGGGAGCCACGAGCAGTACTTC
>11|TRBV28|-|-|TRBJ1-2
CASSQRYGYTF
TGTGCCAGCAGCCAACGCTATGGCTACACCTTC
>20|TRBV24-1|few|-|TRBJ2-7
CATSDLYHPRVEKSSYEQYF
TGTGCCACCAGTGATTTGTATCACCCACGTGTGGAGAAGAGCTCCTACGAGCAGTACTTC
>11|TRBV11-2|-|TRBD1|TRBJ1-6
CASSQGQVLHF
TGTGCCAGCAGCCAGGGACAGGTCCTCCACTTT
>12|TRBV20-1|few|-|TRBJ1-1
CSVRWGADEAFF
TGCAGTGTGAGATGGGGGGCGGATGAAGCTTTCTTT
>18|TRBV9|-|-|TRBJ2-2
CASSVATTSMGTGGELFF
TGTGCCAGCAGCGTAGCTACAACTAGCATGGGAACGGGCGGGGAGCTGTTTTTT
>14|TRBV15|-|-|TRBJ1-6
CATSQVRDGRPLHF
TGTGCCACCAGCCAGGTCCGGGACGGCCGGCCCCTCCACTTT
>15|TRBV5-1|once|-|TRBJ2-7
CASSQSPETAWEQYF
TGCGCCAGCAGCCAATCCCCCGAGACAGCGTGGGAGCAGTACTTC
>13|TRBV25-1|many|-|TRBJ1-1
CASSWQGNTEAFF
TGTGCCAGCAGTTGGCAGGGGAACACTGAAGCTTTCTTT
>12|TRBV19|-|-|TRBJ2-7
CASSIVRGEQYF
TGTGCCAGTAGTATAGTCCGGGGCGAGCAGTACTTC
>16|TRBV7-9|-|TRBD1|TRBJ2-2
CASSLIPATGVGELFF
TGTGCCAGCAGCTTAATCCCTGCGACAGGGGTCGGGGAGCTGTTTTTT
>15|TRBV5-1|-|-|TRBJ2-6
CASSLPSSGANVLTF
TGCGCCAGCAGCTTACCCAGCTCTGGGGCCAACGTCCTGACTTTC
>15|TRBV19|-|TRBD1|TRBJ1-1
CASSPPRGLITEAFF
TGTGCCAGTAGTCCGCCCAGGGGGCTGATCACTGAAGCTTTCTTT
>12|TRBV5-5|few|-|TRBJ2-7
CASSLGDTSTYF
TGTGCCAGCAGCTTGGGGGACACGTCGACGTACTTC
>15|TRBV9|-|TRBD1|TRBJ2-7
CASSSGDSSSYEQYF
TGTGCCAGCAGCTCCGGGGACAGTAGCTCCTACGAGCAGTACTTC
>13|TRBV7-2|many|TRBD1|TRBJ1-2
CASSGDRKDGYTF
TGTGCCAGCAGCGGGGACAGGAAGGATGGCTACACCTTC
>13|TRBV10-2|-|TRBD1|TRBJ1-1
CASVRDRNTEAFF
TGCGCCAGCGTGAGGGACAGGAACACTGAAGCTTTCTTT
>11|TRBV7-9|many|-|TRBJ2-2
CASSLSGELFF
TGTGCCAGCAGCTTGAGCGGGGAGCTGTTTTTT
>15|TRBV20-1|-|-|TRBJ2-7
CSALPRTVSPYEQYF
TGCAGTGCTCTTCCCAGGACAGTTTCACCCTACGAGCAGTACTTC
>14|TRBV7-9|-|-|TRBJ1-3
CASSPLSSGNTIYF
TGTGCCAGCAGCCCCCTCAGCTCTGGAAACACCATATATTTT
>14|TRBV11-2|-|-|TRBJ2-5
CASSLRQVQETQYF
TGTGCCAGCAGCTTAAGGCAGGTCCAAGAGACCCAGTACTTC
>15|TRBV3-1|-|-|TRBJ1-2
CASSPFGTPNYGYTF
TGTGCCAGCAGCCCGTTCGGGACCCCAAACTATGGCTACACCTTC
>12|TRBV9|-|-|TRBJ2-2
CASSGVTRELFF
TGTGCCAGCAGCGGCGTCACCCGGGAGCTGTTTTTT
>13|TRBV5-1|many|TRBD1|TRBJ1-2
CASSWTGEVGYTF
TGCGCCAGCAGCTGGACAGGGGAAGTAGGCTACACCTTC
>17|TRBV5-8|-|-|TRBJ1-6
CASTRGVWTSRNSPLHF
TGTGCCAGCACCCGGGGCGTTTGGACTTCGCGTAATTCACCCCTCCACTTT
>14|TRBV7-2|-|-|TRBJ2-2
CASSLVIALGELFF
TGTGCCAGCAGCTTAGTTATAGCGTTAGGGGAGCTGTTTTTT
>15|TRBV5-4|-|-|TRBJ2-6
CASSIPGSGANVLTF
TGTGCCAGCAGCATACCGGGCTCTGGGGCCAACGTCCTGACTTTC
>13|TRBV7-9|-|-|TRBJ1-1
CASSLGGTNSAFF
TGTGCCAGCAGCTTAGGCGGGACCAACTCAGCTTTCTTT
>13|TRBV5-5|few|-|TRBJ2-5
CASSLWAIETQYF
TGTGCCAGCAGCTTGTGGGCAATAGAGACCCAGTACTTC
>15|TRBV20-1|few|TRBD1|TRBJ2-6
CSAQDRASGANVLTF
TGCAGTGCTCAGGACAGGGCGTCTGGGGCCAACGTCCTGACTTTC
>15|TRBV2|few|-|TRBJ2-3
CASSRTAQRTDTQYF
TGTGCCAGCAGTAGAACGGCCCAGCGCACAGATACGCAGTATTTT
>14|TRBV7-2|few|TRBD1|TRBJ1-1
CASRTTGGNTEAFF
TGTGCCAGCAGGACGACAGGGGGCAACACTGAAGCTTTCTTT
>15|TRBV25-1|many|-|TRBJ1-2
CASSESTGPTRGYTF
TGTGCCAGCAGTGAATCGACAGGCCCAACGAGGGGCTACACCTTC
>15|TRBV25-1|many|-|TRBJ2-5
CASSDTARDQETQYF
TGTGCCAGCAGTGACACTGCCAGGGACCAAGAGACCCAGTACTTC
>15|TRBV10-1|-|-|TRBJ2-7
CASSVAGERAYEQYF
TGTGCCAGCAGCGTAGCTGGGGAGAGGGCCTACGAGCAGTACTTC
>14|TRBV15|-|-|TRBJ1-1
CATNNRFMNTEAFF
TGTGCCACCAATAACAGATTTATGAACACTGAAGCTTTCTTT
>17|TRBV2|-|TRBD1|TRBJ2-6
CANTNHRGRLGANVLTF
TGTGCCAACACAAACCACAGGGGCAGGTTGGGGGCCAACGTCCTGACTTTC
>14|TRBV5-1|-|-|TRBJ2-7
CASSLATGSYEQYF
TGCGCCAGCAGCTTGGCAACCGGCTCCTACGAGCAGTACTTC
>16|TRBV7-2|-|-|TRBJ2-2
CASSPGLGAGTRELFF
TGTGCCAGCAGCCCCGGCTTAGGTGCTGGCACCCGGGAGCTGTTTTTT
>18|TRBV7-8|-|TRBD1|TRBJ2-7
CASSLKLSRDSFAYEQYF
TGTGCCAGCAGCTTAAAACTTAGTCGGGACAGTTTCGCCTACGAGCAGTACTTC